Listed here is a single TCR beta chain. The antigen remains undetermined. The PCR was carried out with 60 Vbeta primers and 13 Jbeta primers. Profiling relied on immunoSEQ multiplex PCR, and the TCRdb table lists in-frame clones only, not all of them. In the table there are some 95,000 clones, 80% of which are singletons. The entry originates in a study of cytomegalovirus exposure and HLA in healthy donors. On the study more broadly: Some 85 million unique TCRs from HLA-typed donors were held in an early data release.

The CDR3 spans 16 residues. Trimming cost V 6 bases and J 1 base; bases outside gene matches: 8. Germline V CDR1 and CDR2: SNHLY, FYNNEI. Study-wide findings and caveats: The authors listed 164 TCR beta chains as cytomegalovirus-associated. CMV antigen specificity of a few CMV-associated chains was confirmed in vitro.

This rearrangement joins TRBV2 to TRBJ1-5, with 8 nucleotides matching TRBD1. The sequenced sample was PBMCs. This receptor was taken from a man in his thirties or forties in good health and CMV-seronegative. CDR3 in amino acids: CASRESTGASNQPQHF. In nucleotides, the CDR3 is TGTGCCAGCAGGGAATCGACAGGGGCAAGCAATCAGCCCCAGCATTTT.